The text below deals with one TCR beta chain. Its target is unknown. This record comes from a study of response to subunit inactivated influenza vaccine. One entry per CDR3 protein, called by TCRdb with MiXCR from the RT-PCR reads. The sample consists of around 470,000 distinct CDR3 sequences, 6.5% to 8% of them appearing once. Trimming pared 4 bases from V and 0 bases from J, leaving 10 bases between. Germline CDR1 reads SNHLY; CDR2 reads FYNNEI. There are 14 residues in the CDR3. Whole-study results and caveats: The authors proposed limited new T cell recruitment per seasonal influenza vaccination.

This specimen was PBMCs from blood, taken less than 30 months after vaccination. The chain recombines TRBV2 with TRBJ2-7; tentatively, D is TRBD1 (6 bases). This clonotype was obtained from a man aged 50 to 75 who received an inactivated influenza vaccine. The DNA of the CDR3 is TGTGCCAGCAGTGCTCAGGGGCCCTCCTACGAGCAGTACTTC. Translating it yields CASSAQGPSYEQYF. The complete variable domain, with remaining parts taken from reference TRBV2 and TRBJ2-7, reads EPEVTQTPSHQVTQMGQEVILRCVPISNHLYFYWYRQILGQKVEFLVSFYNNEISEKSEIFDDQFSVERPDGSNFTLKIRSTKLEDSAMYFCASSAQGPSYEQYFGPGTRLTVT.